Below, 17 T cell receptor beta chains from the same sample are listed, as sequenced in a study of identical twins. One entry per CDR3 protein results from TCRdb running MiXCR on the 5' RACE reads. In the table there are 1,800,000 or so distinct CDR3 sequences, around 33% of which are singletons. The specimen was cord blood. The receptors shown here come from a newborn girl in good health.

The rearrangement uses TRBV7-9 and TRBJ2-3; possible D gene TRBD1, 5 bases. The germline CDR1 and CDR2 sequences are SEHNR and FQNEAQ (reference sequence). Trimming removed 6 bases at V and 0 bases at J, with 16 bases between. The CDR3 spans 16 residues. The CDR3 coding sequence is TGTGCCAGCAGTGGGATGCAGGGATATAGCACAGATACGCAGTATTTT. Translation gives CASSGMQGYSTDTQYF. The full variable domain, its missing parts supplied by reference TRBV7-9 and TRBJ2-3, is DTGVSQNPRHKITKRGQNVTFRCDPISEHNRLYWYRQTLGQGPEFLTYFQNEAQLEKSRLLSDRFSAERPKGSFSTLEIQRTEQGDSAMYLCASSGMQGYSTDTQYFGPGTRLTVL.

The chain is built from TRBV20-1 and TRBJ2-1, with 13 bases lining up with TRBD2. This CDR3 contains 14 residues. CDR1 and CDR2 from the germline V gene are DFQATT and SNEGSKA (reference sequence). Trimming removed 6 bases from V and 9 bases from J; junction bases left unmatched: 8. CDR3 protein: CSALGTSGTSEQFF. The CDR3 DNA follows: TGCAGTGCCCTAGGGACTAGCGGGACTAGTGAGCAGTTCTTC.

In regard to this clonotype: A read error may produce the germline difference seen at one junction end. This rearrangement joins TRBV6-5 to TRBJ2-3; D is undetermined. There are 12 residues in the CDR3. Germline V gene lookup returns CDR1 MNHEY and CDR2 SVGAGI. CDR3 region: CAGSYTTDTQYF. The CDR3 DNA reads TGTGCCGGCAGTTACACCACAGATACGCAGTATTTT.

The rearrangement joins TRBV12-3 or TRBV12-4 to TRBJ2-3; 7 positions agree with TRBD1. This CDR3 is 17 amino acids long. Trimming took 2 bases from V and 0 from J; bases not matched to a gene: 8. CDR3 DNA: TGTGCCAGCAGTTTAATATTAGGACAGGCGAGCACAGATACGCAGTATTTT. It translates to CASSLILGQASTDTQYF.

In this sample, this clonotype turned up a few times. CDR3 residues: CASSLKTSGRGQPQHF. CDR3 nucleotides: TGTGCCAGCAGTTTAAAAACATCAGGGAGGGGTCAGCCCCAGCATTTT. This chain joins TRBV28 and TRBJ1-5, with TRBD1 as a possible D gene (5 bases). V was shortened by 2 bases and J by 6 bases, with 17 bases between the two germline ends. The CDR3 contains 16 residues. Germline values: CDR1 MDHEN, CDR2 SYDVKM.

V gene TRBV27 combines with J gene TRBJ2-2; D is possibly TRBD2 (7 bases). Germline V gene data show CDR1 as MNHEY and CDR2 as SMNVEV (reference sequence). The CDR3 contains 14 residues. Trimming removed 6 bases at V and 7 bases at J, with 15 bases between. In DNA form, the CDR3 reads TGTGCCAGCAGCCCTAGGGGGGGCATCGGGGAGCTGTTTTTT. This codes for CASSPRGGIGELFF.

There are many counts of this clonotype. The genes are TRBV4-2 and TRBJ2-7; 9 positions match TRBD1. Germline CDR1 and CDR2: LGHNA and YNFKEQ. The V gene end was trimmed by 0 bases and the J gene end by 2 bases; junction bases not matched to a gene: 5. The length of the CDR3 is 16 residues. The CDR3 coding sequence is TGTGCCAGCAGCCAAGATCTTGGACAGGGGCCCTACGAGCAGTACTTC. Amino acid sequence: CASSQDLGQGPYEQYF.

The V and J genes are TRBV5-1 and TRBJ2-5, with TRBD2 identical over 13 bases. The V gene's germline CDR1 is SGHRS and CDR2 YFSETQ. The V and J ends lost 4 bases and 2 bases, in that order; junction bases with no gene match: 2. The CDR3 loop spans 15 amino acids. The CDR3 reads CASSKGLAGQETQYF. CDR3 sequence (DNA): TGCGCCAGCAGCAAGGGACTAGCGGGGCAAGAGACCCAGTACTTC.

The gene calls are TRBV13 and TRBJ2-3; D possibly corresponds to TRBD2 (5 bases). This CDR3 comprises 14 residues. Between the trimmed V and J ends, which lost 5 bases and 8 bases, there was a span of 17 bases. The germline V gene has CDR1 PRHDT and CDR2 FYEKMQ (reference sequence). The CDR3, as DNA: TGTGCCAGCAGCCCCCCCGATAGCGCCGCTACGCAGTATTTT. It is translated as CASSPPDSAATQYF.

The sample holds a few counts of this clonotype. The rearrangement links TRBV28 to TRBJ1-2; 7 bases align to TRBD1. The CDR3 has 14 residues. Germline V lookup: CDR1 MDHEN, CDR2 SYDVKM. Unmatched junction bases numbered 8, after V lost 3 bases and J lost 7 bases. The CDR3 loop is CASSFSTGRVGYTF. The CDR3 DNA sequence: TGTGCCAGCAGTTTTTCGACAGGGCGGGTTGGCTACACCTTC.

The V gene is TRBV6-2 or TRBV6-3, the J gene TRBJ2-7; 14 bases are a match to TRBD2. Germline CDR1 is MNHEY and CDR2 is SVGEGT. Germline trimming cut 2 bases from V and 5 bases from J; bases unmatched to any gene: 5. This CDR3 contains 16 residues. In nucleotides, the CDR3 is TGTGCCAGCAGTTACAGGGGACTAGCGGGAGCTGACGAGCAGTACTTC. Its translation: CASSYRGLAGADEQYF.

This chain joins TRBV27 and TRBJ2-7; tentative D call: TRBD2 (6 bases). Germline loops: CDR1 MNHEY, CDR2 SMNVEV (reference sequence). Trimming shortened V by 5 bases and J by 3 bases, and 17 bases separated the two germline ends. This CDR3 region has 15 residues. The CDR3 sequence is CASSPTSSGLYEQYF. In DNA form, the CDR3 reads TGTGCCAGCAGTCCGACTAGTTCGGGGCTCTACGAGCAGTACTTC.

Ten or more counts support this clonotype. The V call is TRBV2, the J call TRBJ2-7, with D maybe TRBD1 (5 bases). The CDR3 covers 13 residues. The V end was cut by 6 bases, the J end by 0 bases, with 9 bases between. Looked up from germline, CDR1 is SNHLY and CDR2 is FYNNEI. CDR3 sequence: CASRSRDSYEQYF. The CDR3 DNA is TGTGCCAGCAGATCCAGGGACTCCTACGAGCAGTACTTC.

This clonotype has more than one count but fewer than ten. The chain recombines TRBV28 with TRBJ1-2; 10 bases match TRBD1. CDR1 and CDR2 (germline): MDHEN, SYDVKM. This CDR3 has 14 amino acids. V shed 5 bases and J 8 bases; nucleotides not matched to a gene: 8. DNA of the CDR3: TGTGCCAGCAGTATCCGACAGGGGGCGGGAGGCTACACCTTC. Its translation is CASSIRQGAGGYTF.

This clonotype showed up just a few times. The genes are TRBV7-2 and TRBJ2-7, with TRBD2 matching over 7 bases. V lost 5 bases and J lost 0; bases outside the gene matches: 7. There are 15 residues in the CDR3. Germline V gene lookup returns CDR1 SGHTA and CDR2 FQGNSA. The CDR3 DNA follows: TGTGCCAGCAGCGCCCGGGGGGTTCACTCCTACGAGCAGTACTTC. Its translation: CASSARGVHSYEQYF.

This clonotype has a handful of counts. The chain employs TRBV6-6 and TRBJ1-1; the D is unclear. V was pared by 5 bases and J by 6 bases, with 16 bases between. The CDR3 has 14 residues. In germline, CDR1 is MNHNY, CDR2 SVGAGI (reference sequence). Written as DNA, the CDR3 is TGTGCCAGCAGTCCCGTAGGAGGGCGGGCTGAAGCTTTCTTT. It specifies CASSPVGGRAEAFF.

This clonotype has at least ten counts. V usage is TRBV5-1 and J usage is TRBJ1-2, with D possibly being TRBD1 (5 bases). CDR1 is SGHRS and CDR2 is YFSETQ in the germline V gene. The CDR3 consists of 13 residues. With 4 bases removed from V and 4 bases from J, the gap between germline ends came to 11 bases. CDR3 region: CASSLGQRYGYTF. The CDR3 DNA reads TGCGCCAGCAGCCTTGGACAACGCTATGGCTACACCTTC.